Listed below are T cell receptor beta chains from one sample, sequenced in a study of cytomegalovirus exposure and HLA in healthy donors. Measured with immunoSEQ multiplex PCR; TCRdb has only the in-frame clones, and not every one. Here the sample spans 180,000 or so clones, approximately 85% being singletons. Material for sequencing was PBMCs. The receptors stem from a man aged 18 to 29 in good health and CMV-seropositive. CDR3s include the opening cysteine and the closing phenylalanine or tryptophan. A D gene is named only where the DNA matches it firmly. Rows give clone size only sometimes, using once, few, many, or a class for an expanded clone.

d_gene	v_gene	j_gene	abundance	CDR3aa	CDR3nt
.	TRBV12-5	TRBJ2-3	.	CASGLYLPQGTDTQYF	TGTGCTAGTGGTTTGTACCTACCCCAGGGCACAGATACGCAGTATTTT
TRBD1	TRBV5-5	TRBJ2-1	.	CASSFWTGLGNEQFF	TGTGCCAGCAGCTTTTGGACAGGGTTGGGGAATGAGCAGTTCTTC
TRBD1	TRBV9	TRBJ1-3	.	CAAGGDSGNTIYF	TGTGCCGCAGGGGGCGACTCTGGAAACACCATATATTTT
.	TRBV20-1	TRBJ1-3	.	CSAPLGNTIYF	TGCAGTGCCCCACTTGGAAACACCATATATTTT
TRBD1	TRBV5-1	TRBJ1-6	.	CASSLTGDGNSPLHF	TGCGCCAGCAGCTTGACAGGGGATGGGAATTCACCCCTCCACTTT
TRBD1	TRBV5-1	TRBJ2-5	.	CASSLVVGQEETQYF	TGCGCCAGCAGCTTGGTAGTGGGACAGGAGGAGACCCAGTACTTC
.	TRBV5-5	TRBJ2-3	.	CASSLEGVAGRDTQYF	TGTGCCAGCAGCTTGGAAGGAGTAGCAGGGCGGGATACGCAGTATTTT
TRBD1	TRBV19	TRBJ2-2	.	CASSMGDRGSGELFF	TGTGCCAGTAGTATGGGGGACAGGGGGTCCGGGGAGCTGTTTTTT
TRBD1	TRBV5-1	TRBJ2-1	.	CASSFDRGLYNEQFF	TGCGCCAGCAGCTTCGACAGGGGGCTATACAATGAGCAGTTCTTC
.	TRBV4-3	TRBJ1-3	few	CASSQANGLGDTIYF	TGCGCCAGCAGCCAAGCCAACGGGTTAGGAGACACCATATATTTT
TRBD2	TRBV18	TRBJ2-1	.	CASSPLAGGPSYNEQFF	TGTGCCAGCTCACCACTAGCGGGGGGCCCCTCCTACAATGAGCAGTTCTTC
TRBD2	TRBV5-1	TRBJ2-1	.	CASSLRGSGGAVYNEQFF	TGCGCCAGCAGCTTGAGGGGTAGCGGGGGGGCCGTATACAATGAGCAGTTCTTC
TRBD2	TRBV10-1	TRBJ2-3	.	CASSGLAGASTDTQYF	TGCGCCAGCAGTGGACTAGCGGGGGCGTCCACAGATACGCAGTATTTT
.	TRBV18	TRBJ1-5	.	CASSIQGSGQPQHF	TGTGCCAGCTCCATACAGGGAAGTGGCCAGCCCCAGCATTTT
.	TRBV6-6	TRBJ1-1	.	CASTVTRRNTEAFF	TGTGCCAGCACAGTTACTAGGCGTAACACTGAAGCTTTCTTT
.	TRBV7-6	TRBJ2-1	.	CASSSTGSEQFF	TGTGCCAGCAGCTCTACAGGGTCTGAGCAGTTCTTC
.	TRBV7-9	TRBJ1-2	.	CASSLPPGQSGDYGYTF	TGTGCCAGCAGCTTACCGCCCGGACAGAGCGGGGACTATGGCTACACCTTC
TRBD1	TRBV2	TRBJ1-2	.	CASSEQDRGHSRYGYTF	TGTGCCAGCAGTGAGCAGGACAGGGGGCACTCTAGGTATGGCTACACCTTC
TRBD1	TRBV4-3	TRBJ1-5	few	CASSQEQGAYQPQHF	TGCGCCAGCAGCCAAGAGCAGGGGGCCTATCAGCCCCAGCATTTT
.	TRBV10-1	TRBJ1-1	once	CASSDRHHTEAFF	TGCGCCAGCAGTGACCGACACCACACTGAAGCTTTCTTT
TRBD2	TRBV11-2	TRBJ2-3	.	CASSVTSGRTDTQYF	TGTGCCAGCAGCGTGACTAGCGGGAGGACAGATACGCAGTATTTT
TRBD1	TRBV6-4	TRBJ1-1	.	CASSVDRGATEAFF	TGTGCCAGCAGCGTGGACAGGGGGGCCACTGAAGCTTTCTTT
.	TRBV9	TRBJ2-3	.	CASSVVAGITDTQYF	TGTGCCAGCAGCGTAGTCGCAGGGATCACAGATACGCAGTATTTT
.	TRBV30	TRBJ1-2	.	CAWRAGYGYTF	TGTGCCTGGAGGGCAGGCTATGGCTACACCTTC
.	TRBV7-9	TRBJ1-4	once	CASTYGNEKLFF	TGTGCCAGCACGTACGGTAATGAAAAACTGTTTTTT
TRBD1	TRBV7-8	TRBJ1-2	few	CASSVGTGGYTF	TGTGCCAGCAGCGTCGGGACAGGGGGCTACACCTTC
.	TRBV6-6	TRBJ2-5	once	CASSSAGTQYF	TGTGCCAGCAGCAGTGCAGGGACCCAGTACTTC
TRBD1	TRBV5-5	TRBJ1-2	.	CASSSPSTGGFGYTF	TGTGCCAGCAGCTCACCCTCGACAGGGGGCTTCGGCTACACCTTC
.	TRBV5-6	TRBJ1-6	.	CASGLAGGGSPLHF	TGTGCCAGCGGCTTGGCGGGGGGGGGTTCACCCCTCCACTTT
.	TRBV7-6	TRBJ1-6	.	CASSLEEGIYSPLHF	TGTGCCAGCAGCTTAGAGGAGGGGATCTATTCACCCCTCCACTTT
TRBD2	TRBV6-4	TRBJ2-5	.	CASSELAGGRGETQYF	TGTGCCAGCAGTGAGCTAGCGGGGGGGCGGGGGGAGACCCAGTACTTC
.	TRBV25-1	TRBJ2-1	.	CASSEYGRGHEQFF	TGTGCCAGCAGTGAATACGGCAGGGGACATGAGCAGTTCTTC
.	TRBV4-1	TRBJ2-5	.	CASSQIFPLQETQYF	TGCGCCAGCAGCCAAATTTTCCCGCTACAAGAGACCCAGTACTTC
TRBD1	TRBV15	TRBJ2-4	.	CATSRVQSGTGHIQYF	TGTGCCACCAGCAGGGTTCAATCCGGGACAGGGCACATTCAGTACTTC
TRBD1	TRBV5-4	TRBJ1-3	.	CASTATGGGTIYF	TGTGCCAGCACCGCTACAGGGGGCGGCACCATATATTTT
TRBD2	TRBV10-2	TRBJ2-5	.	CASSPALSGEETQYF	TGCGCCAGCAGTCCCGCTCTGAGCGGGGAAGAGACCCAGTACTTC
.	TRBV6-6	TRBJ2-5	.	CASKLEETQYF	TGTGCCAGCAAGCTCGAAGAGACCCAGTACTTC
.	TRBV6-6	TRBJ1-2	.	CASRQTAYGYTF	TGTGCCAGCAGGCAGACAGCCTATGGCTACACCTTC
TRBD1	TRBV5-1	TRBJ2-2	.	CASSVPGQGFTGELFF	TGCGCCAGCAGCGTTCCGGGACAGGGATTCACCGGGGAGCTGTTTTTT
.	TRBV2	TRBJ1-6	.	CASSVQAADNSPLHF	TGTGCCAGCAGTGTACAGGCCGCAGATAATTCACCCCTCCACTTT
.	TRBV25-1	TRBJ1-3	once	CASSAEGNTIYF	TGTGCCAGCAGTGCCGAGGGAAACACCATATATTTT
.	TRBV29-1	TRBJ2-7	.	CSAWGGSYEQYF	TGCAGCGCCTGGGGGGGCAGCTACGAGCAGTACTTC
TRBD2	TRBV4-1	TRBJ2-3	once	CASSLAPGLVPDTQYF	TGCGCCAGCAGCCTAGCACCGGGACTAGTGCCAGATACGCAGTATTTT
.	TRBV29-1	TRBJ1-1	.	CSVKTGFEAFF	TGCAGCGTGAAGACAGGTTTTGAAGCTTTCTTT
TRBD2	TRBV9	TRBJ2-1	.	CASSVDPTSGILNEQFF	TGTGCCAGCAGCGTAGATCCGACTAGCGGGATCCTCAATGAGCAGTTCTTC
TRBD1	TRBV27	TRBJ1-4	few	CASSLPGQGEKLFF	TGTGCCAGCAGTTTACCGGGACAGGGTGAAAAACTGTTTTTT
.	TRBV19	TRBJ2-3	.	CASSIGAHFTDTQYF	TGTGCCAGTAGTATTGGGGCCCATTTCACAGATACGCAGTATTTT
TRBD2	TRBV6-1	TRBJ2-7	few	CASRTSGPTYEQYF	TGTGCCAGCAGGACTAGCGGGCCCACCTACGAGCAGTACTTC
TRBD2	TRBV29-1	TRBJ2-7	.	CSVVTSGGVSYEQYF	TGCAGCGTTGTAACTAGCGGGGGGGTTTCCTACGAGCAGTACTTC
.	TRBV9	TRBJ2-2	.	CASETGNTGELFF	TGTGCCAGCGAAACAGGGAACACCGGGGAGCTGTTTTTT
.	TRBV7-8	TRBJ1-3	few	CASGTRNTIYF	TGTGCCAGCGGCACCCGAAACACCATATATTTT
TRBD2	TRBV7-2	TRBJ2-7	.	CASSLRTSGGEQYF	TGTGCCAGCAGCCTAAGGACTAGCGGGGGCGAGCAGTACTTC
.	TRBV4-3	TRBJ1-1	few	CASRLAARTEAFF	TGCGCCAGCCGGTTAGCAGCCCGCACTGAAGCTTTCTTT
TRBD2	TRBV7-8	TRBJ2-7	once	CASSRGPLAGDQYF	TGTGCCAGCAGCCGAGGCCCACTAGCGGGGGACCAGTACTTC
.	TRBV30	TRBJ1-4	once	CAWNRVANEKLFF	TGTGCCTGGAACAGGGTTGCTAATGAAAAACTGTTTTTT
TRBD2	TRBV6-1	TRBJ2-7	.	CASSEWGLAGGHGDEQYF	TGTGCCAGCAGTGAATGGGGACTAGCGGGGGGGCACGGAGACGAGCAGTACTTC
.	TRBV2	TRBJ2-5	.	CASTRRDVETQYF	TGTGCCAGCACCCGGAGGGACGTAGAGACCCAGTACTTC
.	TRBV18	TRBJ2-3	.	CASSSKQIPSTDTQYF	TGTGCCAGCTCATCTAAACAGATTCCCAGCACAGATACGCAGTATTTT
.	TRBV29-1	TRBJ2-1	once	CSVELASYNEQFF	TGCAGCGTTGAACTAGCCTCCTACAATGAGCAGTTCTTC
TRBD2	TRBV7-2	TRBJ2-2	.	CASSSLAGGPGGELFF	TGTGCCAGCAGTTCACTAGCGGGGGGGCCGGGCGGGGAGCTGTTTTTT